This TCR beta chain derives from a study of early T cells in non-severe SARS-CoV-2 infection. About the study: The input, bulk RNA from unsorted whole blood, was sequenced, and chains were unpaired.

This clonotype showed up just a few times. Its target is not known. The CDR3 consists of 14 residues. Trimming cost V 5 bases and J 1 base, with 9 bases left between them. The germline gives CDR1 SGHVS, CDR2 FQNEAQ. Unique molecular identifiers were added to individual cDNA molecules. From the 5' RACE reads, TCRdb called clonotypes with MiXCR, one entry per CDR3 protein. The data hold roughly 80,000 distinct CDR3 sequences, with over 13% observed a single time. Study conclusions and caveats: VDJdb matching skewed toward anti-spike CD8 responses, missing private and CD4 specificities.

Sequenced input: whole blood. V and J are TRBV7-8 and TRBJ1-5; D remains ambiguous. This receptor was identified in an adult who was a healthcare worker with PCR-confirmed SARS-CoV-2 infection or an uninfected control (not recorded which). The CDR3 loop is CASSNIDSNQPQHF. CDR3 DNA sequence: TGTGCCAGCAGCAATATCGACAGCAATCAGCCCCAGCATTTT. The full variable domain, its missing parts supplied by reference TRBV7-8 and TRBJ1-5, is GAGVSQSPRYKVAKRGQDVALRCDPISGHVSLFWYQQALGQGPEFLTYFQNEAQLDKSGLPSDRFFAERPEGSVSTLKIQRTQQEDSAVYLCASSNIDSNQPQHFGDGTRLSIL.